Presented here are 26 T cell receptor beta chains from one specimen sequenced in a study of lymphopenia after photon versus proton radiotherapy. Sequenced by immunoSEQ multiplex PCR; TCRdb stores in-frame clones only, minus some. The table includes fewer than 25,000 clones, 84% detected once. The sample here was peripheral blood, taken from a patient treated with photon-based radiotherapy. These receptors all come from a man aged 40-49 years with gastric cancer.

CDR3 sequence reads: CASRPTENTEAFF. The CDR3 DNA reads TGCGCCAGCAGACCTACAGAGAACACTGAAGCTTTCTTT. The genes are TRBV5-1 and TRBJ1-1, with D uncertain. Per the germline V gene, CDR1 is SGHRS and CDR2 is YFSETQ. V was trimmed by 5 bases and J by 1 base, leaving 9 bases between them. The CDR3 is made up of 13 amino acids. Together with reference TRBV5-1 and TRBJ1-1, the CDR3 gives the full variable domain: KAGVTQTPRYLIKTRGQQVTLSCSPISGHRSVSWYQQTPGQGLQFLFEYFSETQRNKGNFPGRFSGRQFSNSRSEMNVSTLELGDSALYLCASRPTENTEAFFGQGTRLTVV.

The chain is built from TRBV29-1 and TRBJ1-2; unclear D gene. Germline V lookup: CDR1 SQVTM, CDR2 ANQGSEA. The CDR3 has 13 amino acids. V was cut by 7 bases and J by 4 bases, with 16 bases left in between. CDR3 nucleotide sequence: TGCAGCGCTGATGGTGGGTCGGGCTATGGCTACACCTTC. Amino acid sequence: CSADGGSGYGYTF.

This clone was detected only a few times. The chain recombines TRBV9 with TRBJ2-2; D remains ambiguous. CDR3 size: 14 residues. CDR1 SGDLS and CDR2 YYNGEE come from the germline V gene. With 2 bases removed from V and 3 bases from J, the gap between germline ends came to 8 bases. The CDR3 spells CASSVVADTGELFF. The DNA of the CDR3 is TGTGCCAGCAGCGTGGTTGCGGACACCGGGGAGCTGTTTTTT.

The gene calls are TRBV2 and TRBJ2-7; D gene ambiguous. The CDR3 is 11 amino acids. Trimming shortened V by 9 bases and J by 4 bases, and 10 bases separated the two germline ends. The germline V gene encodes CDR1 SNHLY and CDR2 FYNNEI. The CDR3 reads CASSWDYEQYF. As DNA, the CDR3 is TGTGCCAGTTCCTGGGATTACGAGCAGTACTTC.

V usage is TRBV28 and J usage is TRBJ1-2; D uncertain. V lost 3 bases, J lost 4 bases, and 3 bases lay in between. Germline V lookup: CDR1 MDHEN, CDR2 SYDVKM. The CDR3 has 11 amino acids. DNA for the CDR3: TGTGCCAGCAGTTTCGTCTATGGCTACACCTTC. Residues: CASSFVYGYTF.

As DNA, the CDR3 is TGCGCCAGCAGCTTGGTAGACAGGGAGTTTTCACCCCTCCACTTT. The encoded protein is CASSLVDREFSPLHF. The V gene is TRBV5-1, the J gene TRBJ1-6, with 7 bases lining up with TRBD1. The germline gives CDR1 SGHRS, CDR2 YFSETQ. J lost 9 bases, V lost 0 bases, and 6 bases had no gene match. The CDR3 is 15 amino acids.

The CDR3 region has the DNA TGTGCCAGCGGGCAGGGAGGGTACGAGCAGTACTTC. Translated: CASGQGGYEQYF. The gene calls are TRBV6-5 and TRBJ2-7, with 7 positions matching TRBD2. The ends lost 8 bases at V and 4 bases at J; junction bases unmatched: 5. This CDR3 is 12 amino acids long. Germline V lookup: CDR1 MNHEY, CDR2 SVGAGI.

The chain recombines TRBV9 with TRBJ2-4, with TRBD2 matching over 8 bases. The CDR3 extends over 15 amino acids. Unmatched junction bases numbered 7, after V lost 0 bases and J lost 8 bases. Germline loops: CDR1 SGDLS, CDR2 YYNGEE. CDR3 loop: CASSVGWTSRDIQYF. CDR3 bases: TGTGCCAGCAGCGTAGGGTGGACTAGCAGAGACATTCAGTACTTC. Full variable domain (rest looked up from reference TRBV9 and TRBJ2-4): DSGVTQTPKHLITATGQRVTLRCSPRSGDLSVYWYQQSLDQGLQFLIQYYNGEERAKGNILERFSAQQFPDLHSELNLSSLELGDSALYFCASSVGWTSRDIQYFGAGTRLSVL.

V usage is TRBV5-1 and J usage is TRBJ1-1; TRBD1 aligns across 10 bases. The CDR3 runs 14 residues. Germline V gene sequence: CDR1 SGHRS, CDR2 YFSETQ. V gave up 2 bases and J gave up 4 bases; unmatched junction bases: 2. The chain's CDR3 is CASSLRTGGTEAFF. CDR3 nucleotide sequence: TGCGCCAGCAGCTTAAGGACAGGGGGCACTGAAGCTTTCTTT.

On this clone: At one end the junction does not follow the germline gene, possibly because of a read error. V gene TRBV6-4 combines with J gene TRBJ2-3, with TRBD2 matching over 8 bases. The length of the CDR3 is 15 residues. Germline lookup yields CDR1 MRHNA and CDR2 SNTAGT. The CDR3 DNA sequence: TGTGTCAGCAGTGACAAAGCGGGGGCCACAGATACGCAGTATTTT. It is translated as CVSSDKAGATDTQYF.

About this clone: Mismatch with germline at one junction end may stem from a read error. In DNA form, the CDR3 reads TGCGCCAGCAGCCCTAGTGGGGGACAGGCGGTTTTT. This sequence encodes CASSPSGGQAVF. J is TRBJ1-4 and V is TRBV4-3; TRBD1 aligns across 8 bases. Germline V gene lookup returns CDR1 LGHNA and CDR2 YSLEER. CDR3 length: 12 residues.

V is TRBV10-3 and J is TRBJ2-6; the match to TRBD1 covers 7 bases. Germline V gene data show CDR1 as ENHRY and CDR2 as SYGVKD. There are 15 residues in the CDR3. Germline trimming cut 8 bases from V and 0 bases from J; bases unmatched to any gene: 4. CDR3 protein: CAIGRQGSGANVLTF. The CDR3 DNA sequence: TGTGCCATCGGCCGACAGGGCTCTGGGGCCAACGTCCTGACTTTC.

This chain connects TRBV25-1 to TRBJ1-3; D gene uncertain. This CDR3 contains 15 residues. The V gene's germline CDR1 is MGHDK and CDR2 SYGVNS. V lost 3 bases and J lost 0, with 9 bases in between. The CDR3 DNA follows: TGTGCCAGCAGTGAGCTAGCCCACTCTGGAAACACCATATATTTT. Protein: CASSELAHSGNTIYF.

The gene calls are TRBV5-1 and TRBJ1-2; 8 bases match TRBD1. The length of the CDR3 is 15 residues. Trimming removed 2 bases from V and 2 bases from J; junction bases left unmatched: 5. Germline lookup yields CDR1 SGHRS and CDR2 YFSETQ. The CDR3 protein is CASSFTGGNNYGYTF. In DNA, the CDR3 is TGCGCCAGCAGCTTCACAGGGGGGAACAACTATGGCTACACCTTC.

This clone is termed medium-sized. This chain connects TRBV4-2 to TRBJ1-1; no reliable D call. V was clipped by 0 bases and J by 5 bases, with 10 bases between them. The V gene's germline CDR1 is LGHNA and CDR2 YNFKEQ. This CDR3 is 14 amino acids long. CDR3 sequence reads: CASSQDTGWTEAFF. The CDR3 DNA sequence: TGTGCCAGCAGCCAAGACACGGGTTGGACTGAAGCTTTCTTT.

A single count supports this clone. The chain employs TRBV30 and TRBJ1-6; D may be TRBD1 (5 bases). The germline CDR1 and CDR2 sequences are GTSNPN and SVGIG (reference sequence). Trimming pared 7 bases from V and 6 bases from J, leaving 13 bases between. CDR3 length equals 13 residues. CDR3 in DNA: TGTGCCTCAACCAGGGAGGGTAATTCACCCCTCCACTTT. Protein product: CASTREGNSPLHF.

The chain carries TRBV6-5 and TRBJ1-3; no firm D call. This CDR3 comprises 15 residues. Looked up from germline, CDR1 is MNHEY and CDR2 is SVGAGI. V lost 0 bases and J 1 base, leaving 7 bases between the germline ends. CDR3 sequence reads: CASSYSRASGNTIYF. The CDR3 DNA reads as TGTGCCAGCAGTTACTCGAGGGCTTCTGGAAACACCATATATTTT.

The rearrangement joins TRBV7-3 to TRBJ1-5; D may be TRBD1 (5 bases). Trimming removed 2 bases from V and 7 bases from J, with 18 bases in between. Germline V lookup: CDR1 SGHTA, CDR2 FQGTGA. The CDR3 has 16 amino acids. CDR3 sequence (DNA): TGTGCCAGCAGCTTAGTAGGCGGGGGGTCGTGGCAGCCCCAGCATTTT. This translates into CASSLVGGGSWQPQHF.

V gene TRBV27 combines with J gene TRBJ1-1, with a tentative D call TRBD1 (5 bases). This CDR3 region has 13 residues. Germline CDR1 reads MNHEY; CDR2 reads SMNVEV (reference sequence). Trimming took off 8 bases at V and 0 bases at J, with 10 bases between the two ends. The DNA of the CDR3 is TGTGCCAGCTTGGGGGGAATGAACACTGAAGCTTTCTTT. Residues: CASLGGMNTEAFF.

The chain has TRBV5-8 and TRBJ1-1; no definite D call. CDR1 and CDR2 from the germline V gene are SGHTS and YDEGEE. Between the trimmed V and J ends, which lost 2 bases and 0 bases, there was a span of 8 bases. CDR3 length equals 14 residues. The DNA of the CDR3 is TGTGCCAGCAGCTTTGACGCCTTGAACACTGAAGCTTTCTTT. Translating it yields CASSFDALNTEAFF. The whole variable domain, filled in from reference TRBV5-8 and TRBJ1-1, reads EAGVTQSPTHLIKTRGQQATLRCSPISGHTSVYWYQQALGLGLQFLLWYDEGEERNRGNFPPRFSGRQFPNYSSELNVNALELEDSALYLCASSFDALNTEAFFGQGTRLTVV.

The V call is TRBV6-1, the J call TRBJ1-2; 10 bases line up with TRBD1. Germline CDR1 MNHNS, CDR2 SASEGT. J was trimmed by 8 bases and V by 5 bases; bases with no gene match: 5. There are 13 residues in the CDR3. The CDR3 loop reads CASSRTGGEGYTF. The CDR3 DNA follows: TGTGCCAGCAGTAGGACAGGGGGGGAGGGCTACACCTTC.

This sequence joins TRBV9 and TRBJ1-3; the match to TRBD1 covers 7 bases. Germline values: CDR1 SGDLS, CDR2 YYNGEE. Losses at the gene ends were 0 bases for V and 0 bases for J; bases not matched to a gene: 3. The CDR3 has 16 amino acids. The CDR3 nucleotides read TGTGCCAGCAGCGTAGAACAGGGGTACTCTGGAAACACCATATATTTT. Amino acid sequence: CASSVEQGYSGNTIYF.

This clone was detected once. This chain connects TRBV5-4 to TRBJ2-7; 9 nucleotides line up with TRBD1. V lost 6 bases to trimming and J lost 3 bases; unmatched junction nucleotides: 7. Germline values: CDR1 SGHNT, CDR2 YYREEE (reference sequence). This CDR3 is 14 amino acids long. For the CDR3, the DNA is TGTGCCAGCACCGGACAGGGGACAAACTACGAGCAGTACTTC. Encoded protein: CASTGQGTNYEQYF. The full variable domain, its missing parts supplied by reference TRBV5-4 and TRBJ2-7, is ETGVTQSPTHLIKTRGQQVTLRCSSQSGHNTVSWYQQALGQGPQFIFQYYREEENGRGNFPPRFSGLQFPNYSSELNVNALELDDSALYLCASTGQGTNYEQYFGPGTRLTVT.

In nucleotides, the CDR3 is TGTGCCTGGAGGGGTCCGGGACAGGGTACAGATACGCAGTATTTT. It codes for CAWRGPGQGTDTQYF. The rearrangement uses TRBV30 and TRBJ2-3; 9 bases line up with TRBD1. The CDR3 sequence is 15 residues long. From germline, CDR1 is GTSNPN and CDR2 SVGIG (reference sequence). The ends lost 3 bases at V and 3 bases at J; junction bases unmatched: 7.

This clone was seen a few times. CDR3 DNA sequence: TGTGCCAGCAGCTTAATTCCGGGGAGCACAGATACGCAGTATTTT. This encodes CASSLIPGSTDTQYF. This chain links TRBV7-3 with TRBJ2-3, with D perhaps TRBD2 (5 bases). Germline CDR1 and CDR2: SGHTA and FQGTGA. V was clipped by 1 base and J by 0 bases, with 8 bases between them. The CDR3 length is 15 residues. Full variable domain (rest looked up from reference TRBV7-3 and TRBJ2-3): GAGVSQTPSNKVTEKGKYVELRCDPISGHTALYWYRQSLGQGPEFLIYFQGTGAADDSGLPNDRFFAVRPEGSVSTLKIQRTERGDSAVYLCASSLIPGSTDTQYFGPGTRLTVL.

V usage is TRBV7-9 and J usage is TRBJ2-7; D ambiguous. Germline-derived CDR1 and CDR2 are SEHNR and FQNEAQ (reference sequence). Trimming left V 5 bases short and J 2 bases short, with 10 bases between. This CDR3 is 13 amino acids long. The CDR3 DNA is TGTGCCAGCAGCCCCGGCGGTACCTACGAGCAGTACTTC. Translated: CASSPGGTYEQYF.